Following are 25 T cell receptor beta chains from one sample sequenced in a study of post-analysis software for immune sequencing data. Findings and limits, study-wide: When patients were compared with controls, about five TRBV segments were more frequent, TRBV5-6, TRBV5-1 and TRBV20-1 among them.

TCR beta cDNA libraries had unique molecular identifiers. In TCRdb, the PCR reads were re-called with MiXCR into one record per CDR3 protein. Seen here are hundreds of thousands of distinct CDR3 sequences, roughly 45% observed once, and the top ten hold around an eighth. For these TCRs, the target antigens are not known. The sequencing sample was made of blood. These receptors were collected from a girl between 5 and 17 years old with multiple sclerosis.

The chain combines TRBV13 with TRBJ2-7; TRBD2 is a possible D gene (5 bases). The better agreement between TRBJ2-5 and the DNA end casts doubt on the J call. Per the germline V gene, CDR1 is PRHDT and CDR2 is FYEKMQ (reference sequence). The CDR3 is 14 residues long. The CDR3 is CASREVLTGETQYF. CDR3 nucleotides: TGTGCCAGCAGGGAGGTCCTTACGGGAGAGACCCAGTACTTC.

The CDR3 region is CASSYGGEQYF. The CDR3 DNA reads TGTGCCAGCAGTTACGGCGGCGAGCAGTACTTC. The chain links TRBV6-5 to TRBJ2-7; D uncertain. In germline, CDR1 is MNHEY, CDR2 SVGAGI. The V end was cut by 2 bases, the J end by 6 bases, with 5 bases between. The CDR3 has 11 residues.

A note on this clonotype: Its ends do not fully match the called genes, so a read error is possible. J is TRBJ2-1 and V is TRBV12-3 or TRBV12-4; tentative D call: TRBD2 (6 bases). CDR3 size: 13 residues. CDR3 nucleotide sequence: TGTGCTAGCAGCCAACCGTCGACTCCGGGGGAGTTCTTC. It is translated as CASSQPSTPGEFF.

The chain is built from TRBV19 and TRBJ2-3, with a weak D call TRBD2 (6 bases). Per germline, CDR1 LNHDA and CDR2 SQIVND (reference sequence). Trimming pared 11 bases from V and 0 bases from J, leaving 18 bases between. The CDR3 spans 15 residues. The CDR3 nucleotides read TGTGCCGCAACCCATAGCGGAATAAGCACAGATACGCAGTATTTT. Protein product: CAATHSGISTDTQYF.

CDR3 sequence reads: CASSIDRTEAFF. CDR3 coding DNA: TGTGCCAGTAGTATCGATAGGACTGAAGCTTTCTTT. The J gene is TRBJ1-1, the V gene TRBV19; D ambiguous. CDR1 is LNHDA and CDR2 is SQIVND in the germline V gene (reference sequence). This CDR3 comprises 12 residues. V lost 3 bases to trimming and J lost 5 bases, with 7 bases between them.

The genes are TRBV29-1 and TRBJ2-7, with 9 positions matching TRBD1. Germline-derived CDR1 and CDR2 are SQVTM and ANQGSEA. The CDR3 has 13 amino acids. J was trimmed by 3 bases and V by 3 bases; bases with no gene match: 3. The CDR3 protein is CSVEPDRGYEQYF. DNA for the CDR3: TGCAGCGTTGAGCCGGACAGGGGCTACGAGCAGTACTTC.

This clonotype was detected once. The chain has TRBV20-1 and TRBJ2-1; tentatively, D is TRBD2 (5 bases). The CDR3 covers 14 residues. V gave up 5 bases and J gave up 9 bases, with 20 bases separating them. Germline V gene data show CDR1 as DFQATT and CDR2 as SNEGSKA (reference sequence). The CDR3 bases are TGCAGTGCTGAAGGGAGTTTAAAGATCACTGAGCAGTTCTTC. Translating it yields CSAEGSLKITEQFF.

The rearrangement joins TRBV12-5 to TRBJ2-1; D is uncertain. Trimming removed 2 bases from V and 7 bases from J, with 6 bases in between. The CDR3 has 12 amino acids. The germline gives CDR1 LGHNT, CDR2 FRNRAP. The CDR3 here is CASGLIENEQFF. The DNA for the CDR3 is TGTGCTAGTGGTTTGATCGAGAATGAGCAGTTCTTC.

This clonotype was detected once. Sequence at one end of the junction differs from germline and may be a read error. The chain combines TRBV5-5 with TRBJ1-5; TRBD1 might be the D (6 bases). Germline V gene sequence: CDR1 SGHKS, CDR2 YYEKEE (reference sequence). The CDR3 has 16 residues. CDR3 sequence (DNA): TGTGTCAGCAGCTTCCGGGGACAAGGTAGCAATCAGCCCCAGCATTTT. It encodes CVSSFRGQGSNQPQHF.

The rearrangement uses TRBV20-1 and TRBJ2-4; 16 positions agree with TRBD2. Germline CDR1 is DFQATT and CDR2 is SNEGSKA (reference sequence). The CDR3 runs 17 residues. V lost 6 bases, J lost 1 base, and 6 bases stayed unmatched. CDR3: CSASGLAGGLAKNIQYF. In DNA, the CDR3 is TGCAGTGCCTCGGGACTAGCGGGAGGGCTGGCCAAAAACATTCAGTACTTC.

V gene TRBV12-3 or TRBV12-4 combines with J gene TRBJ2-4, with D perhaps TRBD1 (6 bases). Near its end, the DNA agrees better with TRBJ2-7, so the J call may be wrong. The CDR3 has 16 amino acids. CDR3 DNA sequence: TGTGCCAGCAGTTCCTCGAAAGCAGGGGAAATCGACGAGCAGTACTTC. Encoded protein: CASSSSKAGEIDEQYF.

This clonotype was seen more than once but under ten times. The chain carries TRBV12-3 or TRBV12-4 and TRBJ2-1; D uncertain. With the DNA end fitting TRBJ2-7 better, the J assignment may be wrong. The CDR3 covers 13 residues. The DNA of the CDR3 is TGTGCCAGCAGCCCGTACCTTTCCAATGAGCAGTACTTC. This gives the protein CASSPYLSNEQYF.

The chain carries TRBV29-1 and TRBJ2-7; the match to TRBD2 covers 11 bases. The CDR3 totals 14 residues. Germline CDR1 reads SQVTM; CDR2 reads ANQGSEA. Trimming at V came to 5 bases and at J to 1 base, leaving 4 bases not matched to a gene. CDR3 bases: TGCAGCGTTCTGGTAGCGGGAGGGTCCTACGAGCAGTACTTC. Amino acid sequence: CSVLVAGGSYEQYF.

This chain links TRBV2 with TRBJ2-1; 14 bases align to TRBD2. Germline V lookup: CDR1 SNHLY, CDR2 FYNNEI. The J segment lost 9 bases and the V segment lost 5 bases, leaving 15 bases of the junction unmatched. This CDR3 comprises 18 residues. Here the CDR3 DNA reads TGTGCCAGCAGTAAAAAACAATCGGGACTAGCGGGAGTCGGTGAGCAGTTCTTC. Amino acids: CASSKKQSGLAGVGEQFF.

The V call is TRBV20-1, the J call TRBJ2-7, with a possible D match to TRBD2 (6 bases). The J call is uncertain, as TRBJ2-5 better fits the DNA end. Germline V gene lookup returns CDR1 DFQATT and CDR2 SNEGSKA (reference sequence). CDR3 length: 14 residues. DNA of the CDR3: TGCAGTGCTAGGGCCGGGAGCCGAGGGGAGACCCAGTACTTC. This codes for CSARAGSRGETQYF.

In regard to this clonotype: This CDR3 fails to terminate in the conserved phenylalanine or tryptophan, so it likely reflects a read error. The V call is TRBV29-1, the J call TRBJ2-1; 9 positions agree with TRBD2. V lost 4 bases and J lost 9; bases outside the gene matches: 7. CDR3 size: 13 residues. Germline V CDR1 and CDR2: SQVTM, ANQGSEA. Here the CDR3 reads CSVVGSGSSEQFS. CDR3 sequence (DNA): TGCAGCGTTGTTGGTAGCGGGAGTAGTGAGCAGTTCTCC.

The chain combines TRBV10-3 with TRBJ1-1, with 8 bases aligning to TRBD1. The germline V gene encodes CDR1 ENHRY and CDR2 SYGVKD. This CDR3 spans 14 amino acids. With 5 bases clipped from V and 4 bases from J, the junction kept 6 bases outside the gene matches. CDR3 protein: CAISPGQGGTEAFF. The CDR3, as DNA: TGTGCCATCAGTCCAGGACAGGGTGGCACTGAAGCTTTCTTT.

This chain uses TRBV10-3 with TRBJ2-5; TRBD2 matches at 11 bases. Germline CDR1 ENHRY, CDR2 SYGVKD. Trimming cost V 4 bases and J 2 bases; bases outside gene matches: 9. CDR3 length: 17 residues. CDR3 in amino acids: CAISVELGTSGQETQYF. The CDR3 DNA sequence: TGTGCCATCAGTGTAGAGTTGGGGACTAGCGGACAAGAGACCCAGTACTTC.

This clonotype was counted between two and nine times. The V gene is TRBV2, the J gene TRBJ1-1; D gene ambiguous. The CDR3 contains 13 residues. Germline-derived CDR1 and CDR2 are SNHLY and FYNNEI. V was trimmed by 6 bases and J by 0 bases, leaving 8 bases between them. The CDR3 sequence is CASSTTMNTEAFF. Written as DNA, the CDR3 is TGTGCCAGCAGCACGACTATGAACACTGAAGCTTTCTTT.

This clonotype was picked up a small number of times. The chain uses TRBV4-1 and TRBJ2-1; 11 nucleotides align to TRBD2. V lost 1 base and J lost 2; bases outside the gene matches: 1. Germline V gives CDR1 MGHRA, CDR2 YSYEKL. The length of the CDR3 is 16 residues. In DNA form, the CDR3 reads TGCGCCAGCAGCCAAGGACTAGCGGGAACCTACAATGAGCAGTTCTTC. Its translation is CASSQGLAGTYNEQFF.

This CDR3 reads CSARDRDSSYEQYF. The CDR3 bases are TGCAGTGCTAGAGATCGGGACAGCTCCTACGAGCAGTACTTC. The rearrangement joins TRBV20-1 to TRBJ2-7, with 7 bases that match TRBD1. V lost 0 bases to trimming and J lost 0 bases; unmatched junction nucleotides: 2. Germline V gives CDR1 DFQATT, CDR2 SNEGSKA (reference sequence). The CDR3 consists of 14 residues.

The table lists this clonotype with a count of one. The rearrangement joins TRBV15 to TRBJ1-5; 11 nucleotides match TRBD1. Trimming at V came to 2 bases and at J to 4 bases, leaving 10 bases not matched to a gene. Germline values: CDR1 LNHNV, CDR2 YYDKDF (reference sequence). This CDR3 has 18 amino acids. The CDR3 coding sequence is TGTGCCACCAGCAGACCGAGTCCCGGGACAGGGGGTAATCAGCCCCAGCATTTT. The encoded protein is CATSRPSPGTGGNQPQHF.

This clonotype was seen more than once but under ten times. This rearrangement joins TRBV20-1 to TRBJ2-5; 12 nucleotides line up with TRBD2. This CDR3 spans 15 amino acids. V trimming: 4 bases; J trimming: 4 bases; junction bases outside the gene matches: 7. Looked up from germline, CDR1 is DFQATT and CDR2 is SNEGSKA (reference sequence). The CDR3 DNA follows: TGCAGTGCTATTCTAGCGGGAGGGGTACGAGAGACCCAGTACTTC. Its translation is CSAILAGGVRETQYF.

This clonotype came up a few times. The rearrangement links TRBV12-3 or TRBV12-4 to TRBJ2-3; D is undetermined. This CDR3 has 18 amino acids. Trimming cost V 1 base and J 0 bases, with 17 bases left between them. This CDR3 reads CASSLGAFGQPSTDTQYF. CDR3 bases: TGTGCCAGCAGTTTAGGGGCCTTCGGGCAACCTAGCACAGATACGCAGTATTTT.

This sequence joins TRBV6-1 and TRBJ2-5, with D unclear. The CDR3 consists of 13 residues. Germline V lookup: CDR1 MNHNS, CDR2 SASEGT. Trimming removed 2 bases from V and 5 bases from J, with 9 bases in between. The chain's CDR3 is CASSELGVETQYF. As DNA, the CDR3 is TGTGCCAGCAGTGAATTAGGCGTGGAGACCCAGTACTTC.